This T cell receptor beta chain originates from a study of shared clonotypes between healthy human individuals. Worth noting for this clone: Its matching antigen is unknown.

Several immunoSEQ 96-well plates shared each subset's DNA, each plate a replicate. As handled by the study authors: Junction-only immunoSEQ data arrived without quality scores, meaning filtering differed. Here immunoSEQ multiplex PCR was the method, and the copy in TCRdb shows in-frame clones only, minus some. V, J and clone size are taken as reported in that table, and D and trimming were inferred from the DNA itself. This table holds around 510,000 clones, around 95% found once. General observations from the study: Blood was the only sampled material, and tissue repertoires likely differ. Incompleteness in sorted-subset sequencing, despite large depth, was shown by rarefaction.

This clonotype was obtained from a woman in her thirties in good health. The sample consisted of naive CD4+ T cells sorted from blood. Subset reported: CD45RA+ positively selected.

For the CDR3, the DNA is TGTGCCAGCTCACCACCGGTTTTAGGGGGCGCCGGGTCAGCTTTCTTT. Translation gives CASSPPVLGGAGSAFF. This chain joins TRBV18 and TRBJ1-1; 7 positions agree with TRBD1. Germline V gene lookup returns CDR1 KGHSH and CDR2 LQKENI. The junction had 14 bases not matched to a gene; V was cut back by 0 bases and J by 10 bases. The CDR3 has 16 residues.